This TCR beta chain derives from a study of vaccination effects on CD4 cells after COVID-19. Study background: Two doses of BNT162b2 or mRNA-1273 vaccine were administered to participants.

Measured with immunoSEQ multiplex PCR; TCRdb has only the in-frame clones, and not every one. This repertoire shows roughly 76,000 clones, approximately 74% found once; its top ten account for 1.5% to 2%. The CDR3 is 17 amino acids. Germline values: CDR1 KGHSH, CDR2 LQKENI. With 3 bases removed from V and 4 bases from J, the gap between germline ends came to 16 bases. Concerning this clone itself: Its cognate antigen is unknown.

The ViraFEST assay expanded antigen-specific CD4+ T cells with viral peptide pools before sequencing. Isolating CD4+ T cells followed approximately 10 days of culture. Recipients of the vaccine had no prior SARS-CoV-2 infection and negative nucleocapsid antibodies. Cultivation was performed at a few million PBMC per well with about 9.6 IU/ml IL-2 and roughly 9.9 ug/ml peptides added. The chain uses TRBV18 and TRBJ2-6; possibly TRBD2 for D (5 bases). The receptor's source is a human donor who received a COVID-19 vaccine. The sample consisted of CD4+ T cells from PBMCs cultured with HCoV-229E spike peptides, taken before COVID-19 vaccination. CDR3 amino acids: CASSPILPERGANVLTF. In DNA form, the CDR3 reads TGTGCCAGCTCACCTATACTTCCCGAGCGGGGGGCCAACGTCCTGACTTTC. Supplemented by reference TRBV18 and TRBJ2-6, the full variable domain reads NAGVMQNPRHLVRRRGQEARLRCSPMKGHSHVYWYRQLPEEGLKFMVYLQKENIIDESGMPKERFSAEFPKEGPSILRIQQVVRGDSAAYFCASSPILPERGANVLTFGAGSRLTVL.